These 19 T cell receptor beta chains were all obtained from the same sample, sequenced in a study of blood T cells in healthy people across ages. For the second PCR, which ran for roughly 6 to 11 cycles, a sample-barcoded 5' primer and a J-beta primer mix were used. TCRdb re-derived calls from the 5' RACE reads in MiXCR, one entry per CDR3 protein. Of 700,000 to 1,000,000 distinct CDR3 sequences detected, 40% to 50% appear once; the ten largest clones hold roughly 18%. The source material was blood. These receptors all come from a man aged 60-69 years in good health.

This clonotype was observed a handful of times. J is TRBJ2-5 and V is TRBV6-5; D ambiguous. Trimming took 0 bases from V and 1 from J, leaving 6 bases between them. The CDR3 is 14 amino acids. CDR1 is MNHEY, CDR2 SVGAGI, per germline. The CDR3 here is CASSYSATQETQYF. CDR3 nucleotides: TGTGCCAGCAGTTACTCGGCGACCCAAGAGACCCAGTACTTC.

The chain has TRBV6-6 and TRBJ1-4; 7 positions agree with TRBD1. The CDR3 loop spans 15 amino acids. The V and J ends lost 5 bases and 7 bases, in that order; junction bases with no gene match: 10. Germline assignment: CDR1 MNHNY and CDR2 SVGAGI (reference sequence). The CDR3 DNA sequence: TGTGCCAGCAGTGACCCCGGGACAGAAGCTGAAAAACTGTTTTTT. It yields the protein CASSDPGTEAEKLFF.

The gene calls are TRBV3-1 and TRBJ2-5; TRBD2 matches at 7 bases. CDR1 and CDR2 from the germline V gene are LGHDT and YNNKEL (reference sequence). This CDR3 has 14 residues. The V gene end was trimmed by 4 bases and the J gene end by 11 bases; junction bases not matched to a gene: 13. CDR3: CASSPRGDIGEQYF. The CDR3 DNA follows: TGTGCCAGCAGCCCTCGGGGGGATATTGGTGAGCAGTACTTC.

The J gene is TRBJ1-4, the V gene TRBV12-3 or TRBV12-4; 7 nucleotides align to TRBD1. This CDR3 comprises 15 residues. V gave up 0 bases and J gave up 7 bases; unmatched junction bases: 5. The CDR3 protein is CASSLAPTGSEKLFF. The CDR3 DNA reads as TGTGCCAGCAGTTTAGCGCCGACAGGGAGTGAAAAACTGTTTTTT.

The CDR3 DNA is TGTGCCAGCAGCTTAGGAAGGACTAGCGGGGGAAACACAGATACGCAGTATTTT. Translating gives CASSLGRTSGGNTDTQYF. V is TRBV7-9 and J is TRBJ2-3, with TRBD2 matching over 13 bases. Germline V gene sequence: CDR1 SEHNR, CDR2 FQNEAQ (reference sequence). CDR3 size: 18 residues. V lost 1 base, J lost 2 bases, and 6 bases stayed unmatched.

The chain links TRBV3-1 to TRBJ1-6, with TRBD1 as a possible D gene (6 bases). CDR1 is LGHDT and CDR2 is YNNKEL in the germline V gene (reference sequence). V was clipped by 1 base and J by 9 bases, with 7 bases between them. The CDR3 extends over 13 amino acids. This chain's CDR3 is CASSQGGGSPLHF. The CDR3 DNA sequence: TGTGCCAGCAGCCAAGGAGGGGGTTCACCCCTCCACTTT.

This clonotype was seen more than once but under ten times. J is TRBJ1-2 and V is TRBV28; D remains ambiguous. CDR1 and CDR2 from the germline V gene are MDHEN and SYDVKM. V gave up 3 bases and J gave up 4 bases, with 9 bases separating them. The CDR3 covers 13 residues. The CDR3 sequence: CASSFSTAYGYTF. The CDR3 bases are TGTGCCAGCAGTTTTAGCACGGCCTATGGCTACACCTTC.

The chain is built from TRBV7-2 and TRBJ2-2, with D possibly TRBD1 on 6 matching bases. The CDR3 covers 15 residues. V was pared by 5 bases and J by 6 bases, with 16 bases between. Germline lookup yields CDR1 SGHTA and CDR2 FQGNSA. CDR3 sequence: CASSTQGLVSGELFF. DNA of the CDR3: TGTGCCAGCAGCACTCAGGGGTTGGTTTCCGGGGAGCTGTTTTTT.

The rearrangement links TRBV14 to TRBJ2-7, with D uncertain. The CDR3 covers 13 residues. The V and J ends lost 2 bases and 6 bases respectively, with 11 bases between them. The germline V gene has CDR1 SGHDN and CDR2 FVKESK. DNA of the CDR3: TGTGCCAGCAGCCAACTAAACCTACTCGAGCAGTACTTC. Protein product: CASSQLNLLEQYF.

This clonotype was observed a handful of times. The V gene is TRBV7-2, the J gene TRBJ2-3; possible D gene TRBD1, 5 bases. V was shortened by 5 bases and J by 1 base, with 13 bases between the two germline ends. CDR1 is SGHTA, CDR2 FQGNSA, per germline. The CDR3 totals 15 residues. Written as DNA, the CDR3 is TGTGCCAGCAGCGACAGCTTGACTCGCACAGATACGCAGTATTTT. This encodes CASSDSLTRTDTQYF.

The chain couples TRBV11-3 to TRBJ2-7; D might be TRBD2 (6 bases). Deletions cut 5 bases from V and 6 bases from J, with 26 bases between. The CDR3 totals 17 residues. CDR1 SGHNT and CDR2 YENEEA come from the germline V gene. This chain's CDR3 is CASSLNDLDGEEGEQYF. The CDR3 nucleotides read TGTGCCAGCAGCCTTAACGACCTGGACGGTGAGGAGGGCGAGCAGTACTTC.

About this clonotype: The junction does not match germline at one end; this may be a read error. The rearrangement joins TRBV28 to TRBJ1-4, with a tentative D call TRBD1 (5 bases). There are 16 residues in the CDR3. Germline assignment: CDR1 MDHEN and CDR2 SYDVKM. CDR3 nucleotides: TGTGCCAGCAGTTCCCCTATAGGGGCAACTAATGAAAAACCGTTTTTT. The encoded protein is CASSSPIGATNEKPFF.

This clonotype came up a few times. This chain connects TRBV4-3 to TRBJ2-3; D may be TRBD1 (6 bases). This CDR3 contains 18 residues. Germline CDR1 and CDR2: LGHNA and YSLEER. The V end was cut by 1 base, the J end by 1 base, with 18 bases between. CDR3 amino acids: CASSQVLAGDTRTDTQYF. Written as DNA, the CDR3 is TGCGCCAGCAGCCAAGTTCTTGCAGGGGACACTCGCACAGATACGCAGTATTTT.

The gene calls are TRBV6-7 and TRBJ1-5; D uncertain. TRBV6-7 is designated an ORF whose function remains uncertain. Trimming took off 8 bases at V and 9 bases at J, with 2 bases between the two ends. The length of the CDR3 is 8 residues. CDR3 loop: CASPPQHF. Written as DNA, the CDR3 is TGTGCCAGCCCGCCCCAGCATTTT.

The rearrangement joins TRBV9 to TRBJ2-7, with 8 bases identical to TRBD1. This CDR3 region has 14 residues. With V trimmed by 4 bases and J by 6 bases, 9 bases remained unmatched. Germline values: CDR1 SGDLS, CDR2 YYNGEE. CDR3 amino acids: CASSPRQGLGEQYF. The CDR3 DNA is TGTGCCAGCAGCCCCCGACAGGGGCTAGGCGAGCAGTACTTC.

This clonotype was observed at least ten times. At one of its ends the junction is not consistent with the germline gene, which may arise from a read error. The V and J genes are TRBV4-3 and TRBJ2-5; 7 positions match TRBD1. The CDR3 is made up of 13 amino acids. CDR1 is LGHNA and CDR2 is YSLEER in the germline V gene. The chain's CDR3 is CASSQDRQETQYF. CDR3 DNA: TGTGCCAGCAGCCAGGACAGGCAAGAGACCCAGTACTTC.

The chain links TRBV6-4 to TRBJ2-3; a possible D gene is TRBD2 (6 bases). Trimming pared 2 bases from V and 6 bases from J, leaving 12 bases between. The CDR3 covers 14 residues. Germline-derived CDR1 and CDR2 are MRHNA and SNTAGT. CDR3 in DNA: TGTGCCAGCAGTGACCCGGGAGCCGGGGATACGCAGTATTTT. It codes for CASSDPGAGDTQYF.

The chain couples TRBV5-1 to TRBJ2-5; D uncertain. Germline CDR1 is SGHRS and CDR2 is YFSETQ. V lost 2 bases and J lost 4, with 15 bases in between. CDR3 length: 15 amino acids. This CDR3 reads CASSLFDTLRETQYF. The CDR3 DNA follows: TGCGCCAGCAGCTTATTTGACACCCTGAGAGAGACCCAGTACTTC.

The chain joins TRBV6-2 or TRBV6-3 to TRBJ2-3; TRBD2 aligns across 11 bases. Germline assignment: CDR1 MNHEY and CDR2 SVGEGT. The CDR3 is 18 amino acids. Losses at the gene ends were 4 bases for V and 0 bases for J; bases not matched to a gene: 9. CDR3 residues: CASSFDPTSGGSTDTQYF. The CDR3 region has the DNA TGTGCCAGCAGTTTCGACCCTACTAGCGGGGGAAGCACAGATACGCAGTATTTT.